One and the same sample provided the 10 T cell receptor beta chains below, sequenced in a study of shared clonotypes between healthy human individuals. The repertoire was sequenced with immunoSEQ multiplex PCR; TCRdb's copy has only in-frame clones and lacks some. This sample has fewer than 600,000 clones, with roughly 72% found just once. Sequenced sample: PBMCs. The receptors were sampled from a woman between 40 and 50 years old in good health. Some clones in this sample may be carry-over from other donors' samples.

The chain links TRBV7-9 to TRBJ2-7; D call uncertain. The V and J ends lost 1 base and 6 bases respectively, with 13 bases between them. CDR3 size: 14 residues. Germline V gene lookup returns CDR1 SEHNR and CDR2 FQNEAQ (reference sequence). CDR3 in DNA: TGTGCCAGCAGCTTAGGCGGATTTTTGACCGAGCAGTACTTC. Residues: CASSLGGFLTEQYF.

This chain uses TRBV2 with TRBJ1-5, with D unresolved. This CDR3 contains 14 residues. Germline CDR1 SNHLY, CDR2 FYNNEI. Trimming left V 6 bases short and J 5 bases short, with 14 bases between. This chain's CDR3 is CASRDSGRDQPQHF. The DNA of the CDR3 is TGTGCCAGCAGGGACTCGGGAAGGGATCAGCCCCAGCATTTT.

Here the CDR3 DNA reads TGTGCCAGCAGCTTACAGGTTTCTGGAAACACCATATATTTT. This encodes CASSLQVSGNTIYF. This chain links TRBV13 with TRBJ1-3, with D uncertain. Trimming left V 2 bases short and J 1 base short, with 6 bases between. From germline, CDR1 is PRHDT and CDR2 FYEKMQ (reference sequence). CDR3 length: 14 residues.

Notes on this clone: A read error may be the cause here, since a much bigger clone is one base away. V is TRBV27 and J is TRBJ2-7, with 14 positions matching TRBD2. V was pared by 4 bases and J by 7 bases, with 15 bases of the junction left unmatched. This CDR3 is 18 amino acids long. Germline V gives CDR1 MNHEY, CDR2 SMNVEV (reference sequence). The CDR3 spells CASSWTSPGTSGRGEQYF. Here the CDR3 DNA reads TGTGCCAGCAGTTGGACCTCACCGGGGACTAGCGGGAGAGGGGAGCAGTACTTC.

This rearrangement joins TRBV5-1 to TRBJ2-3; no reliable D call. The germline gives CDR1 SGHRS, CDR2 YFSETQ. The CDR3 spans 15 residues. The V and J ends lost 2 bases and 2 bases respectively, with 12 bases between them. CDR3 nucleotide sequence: TGCGCCAGCAGCTTTTTGGGAAACCCCACAGATACGCAGTATTTT. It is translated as CASSFLGNPTDTQYF.

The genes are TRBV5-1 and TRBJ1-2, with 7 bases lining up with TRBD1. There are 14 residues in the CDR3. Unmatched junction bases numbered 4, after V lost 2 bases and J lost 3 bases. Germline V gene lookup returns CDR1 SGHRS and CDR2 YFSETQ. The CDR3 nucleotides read TGCGCCAGCAGCTTTACCGGGACAGACTATGGCTACACCTTC. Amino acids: CASSFTGTDYGYTF.

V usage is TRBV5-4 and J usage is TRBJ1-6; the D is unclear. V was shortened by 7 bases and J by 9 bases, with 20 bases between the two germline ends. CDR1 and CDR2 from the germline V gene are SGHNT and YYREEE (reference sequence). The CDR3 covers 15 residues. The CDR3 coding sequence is TGTGCCAGCGGCCAATTGGGCGACTTAGCTTCACCCCTCCACTTT. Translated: CASGQLGDLASPLHF.

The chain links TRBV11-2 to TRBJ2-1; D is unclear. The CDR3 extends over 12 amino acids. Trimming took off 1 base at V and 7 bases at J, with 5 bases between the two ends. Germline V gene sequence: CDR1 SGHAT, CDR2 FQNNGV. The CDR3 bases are TGTGCCAGCAGCTTAGTATTGAATGAGCAGTTCTTC. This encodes CASSLVLNEQFF.

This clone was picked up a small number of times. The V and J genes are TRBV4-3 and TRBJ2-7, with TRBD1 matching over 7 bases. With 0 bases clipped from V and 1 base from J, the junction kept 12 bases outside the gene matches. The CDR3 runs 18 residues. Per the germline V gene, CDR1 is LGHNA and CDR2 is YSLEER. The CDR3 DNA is TGCGCCAGCAGCCAAGATATCCGTTGGACAGGCAAATCCTACGAGCAGTACTTC. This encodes CASSQDIRWTGKSYEQYF.

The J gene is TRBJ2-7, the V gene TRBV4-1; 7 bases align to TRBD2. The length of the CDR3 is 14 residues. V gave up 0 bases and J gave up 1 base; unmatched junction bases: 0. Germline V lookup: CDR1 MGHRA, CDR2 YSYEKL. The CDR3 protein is CASSQEAGSYEQYF. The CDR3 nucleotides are TGCGCCAGCAGCCAAGAAGCGGGATCCTACGAGCAGTACTTC.